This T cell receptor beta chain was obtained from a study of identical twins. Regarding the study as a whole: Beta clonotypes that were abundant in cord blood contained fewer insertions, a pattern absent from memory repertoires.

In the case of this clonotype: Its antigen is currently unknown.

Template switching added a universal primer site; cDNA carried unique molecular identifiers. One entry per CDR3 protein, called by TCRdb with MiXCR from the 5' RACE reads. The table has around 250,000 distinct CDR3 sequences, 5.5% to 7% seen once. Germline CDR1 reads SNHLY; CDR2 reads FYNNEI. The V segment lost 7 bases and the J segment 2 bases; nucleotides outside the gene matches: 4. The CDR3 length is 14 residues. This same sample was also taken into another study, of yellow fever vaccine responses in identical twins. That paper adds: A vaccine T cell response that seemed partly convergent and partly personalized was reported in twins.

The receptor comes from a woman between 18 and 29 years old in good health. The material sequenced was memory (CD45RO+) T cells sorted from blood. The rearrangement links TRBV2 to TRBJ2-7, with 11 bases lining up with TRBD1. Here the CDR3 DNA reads TGTGCCAGCACAGGGACAGGGGGGGCCTACGAGCAGTACTTC. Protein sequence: CASTGTGGAYEQYF.